This entry describes one T cell receptor (beta chain). Its specificity is not known. The sample belongs to a study of T cell responses to AZD1222 COVID-19 vaccine. Study-wide results and caveats: Within unmutated variant regions lay the reported targets of nearly half of spike-specific TCRs.

The table came from immunoSEQ multiplex PCR; TCRdb's copy has only in-frame clones and leaves some out. The data show roughly 130,000 clones, roughly 90% seen once. The sequenced sample was peripheral blood, obtained on day 0 of AZD1222 vaccination. The origin of this receptor is an adult in good health.

The CDR3 protein is CASSLTSNSGANVLTF. The CDR3 DNA is TGTGCCAGCAGCTTAACGAGCAACTCTGGGGCCAACGTCCTGACTTTC. The V and J genes are TRBV7-3 and TRBJ2-6; D gene ambiguous. CDR1 SGHTA and CDR2 FQGTGA come from the germline V gene. This CDR3 has 16 amino acids. Trimming took 0 bases from V and 0 from J, leaving 6 bases between them.